One sample yielded the 14 T cell receptor beta chains listed below, sequenced in a study of graft-versus-host responses after intestinal transplantation. TCRdb's table, derived via immunoSEQ multiplex PCR, lists solely in-frame clones and lacks some. The data contain 95,000 to 110,000 clones, roughly 93% of them seen just once; the ten biggest clones take up 1.2%. These receptors' targets are unknown. The sequencing here drew on unstimulated CD8+ T cells sorted from spleen or lymph node cells, taken before intestinal transplant. All receptors derive from a human donor who received an intestinal transplant.

This clone was detected only once. This sequence joins TRBV15 and TRBJ2-2, with D perhaps matching TRBD2 (6 bases). Trimming took off 5 bases at V and 7 bases at J, with 14 bases between the two ends. Germline V gives CDR1 LNHNV, CDR2 YYDKDF (reference sequence). CDR3 size: 14 residues. DNA of the CDR3: TGTGCCACCAGCGGCGAGTGGCGGGACGGGGAGCTGTTTTTT. Protein: CATSGEWRDGELFF.

The genes are TRBV15 and TRBJ2-4; 10 nucleotides agree with TRBD2. Germline CDR1 is LNHNV and CDR2 is YYDKDF (reference sequence). The length of the CDR3 is 18 residues. The V and J ends lost 5 bases and 0 bases, in that order; junction bases with no gene match: 10. The CDR3 sequence: CATSGKIAGGTAKNIQYF. CDR3 sequence (DNA): TGTGCCACCAGCGGGAAGATAGCGGGGGGCACAGCCAAAAACATTCAGTACTTC. Full variable domain (remainder filled in from reference TRBV15 and TRBJ2-4): DAMVIQNPRYQVTQFGKPVTLSCSQTLNHNVMYWYQQKSSQAPKLLFHYYDKDFNNEADTPDNFQSRRPNTSFCFLDIRSPGLGDTAMYLCATSGKIAGGTAKNIQYFGAGTRLSVL.

The chain joins TRBV6-1 to TRBJ1-5; 12 nucleotides match TRBD1. The CDR3 is 15 residues long. V lost 3 bases and J lost 6; bases outside the gene matches: 3. The germline gives CDR1 MNHNS, CDR2 SASEGT. The CDR3 nucleotides read TGTGCCAGCAGTGAGGGACAGGGGGCGGGTCAGCCCCAGCATTTT. Encoded protein: CASSEGQGAGQPQHF.

Comment on this clone: At one end, the junction sequence differs from germline, possibly due to a read error. The DNA for the CDR3 is TGTGCCAGCAGCCCCGCAACCGGGACTAGCGTTGAGCAGCACTTC. It translates to CASSPATGTSVEQHF. This chain connects TRBV11-2 to TRBJ2-7, with 10 bases aligning to TRBD2. CDR1 is SGHAT and CDR2 is FQNNGV in the germline V gene. This CDR3 spans 15 amino acids.

The genes are TRBV13 and TRBJ1-1, with 9 bases identical to TRBD1. Per germline, CDR1 PRHDT and CDR2 FYEKMQ (reference sequence). The CDR3 is 15 residues long. The J segment lost 3 bases and the V segment lost 4 bases, leaving 6 bases of the junction unmatched. The CDR3 DNA is TGTGCCAGCAGCTCCTATGGACAGGGGTACACTGAAGCTTTCTTT. Its translation is CASSSYGQGYTEAFF.

The chain carries TRBV11-2 and TRBJ2-5, with 12 bases matching TRBD1. Gene TRBJ2-7 matches the end of the DNA better, so the J call may be wrong. This CDR3 comprises 16 residues. Looked up from germline, CDR1 is SGHAT and CDR2 is FQNNGV. CDR3 region: CASSDGTGGSNYEQYF. CDR3 in DNA: TGTGCCAGCAGCGATGGGACAGGGGGCTCCAACTACGAGCAGTACTTC.

V is TRBV7-8 and J is TRBJ2-2; TRBD1 is a possible D gene (6 bases). The germline V and J ends were trimmed by 2 bases and 4 bases, with 11 bases remaining between them. The germline V gene encodes CDR1 SGHVS and CDR2 FQNEAQ. The CDR3 is 15 residues long. CDR3 region: CASSLQGSGTGELFF. The CDR3 nucleotides read TGTGCCAGCAGCTTACAGGGGTCGGGCACCGGGGAGCTGTTTTTT. The entire variable domain, with the rest obtained from reference TRBV7-8 and TRBJ2-2, is as follows: GAGVSQSPRYKVAKRGQDVALRCDPISGHVSLFWYQQALGQGPEFLTYFQNEAQLDKSGLPSDRFFAERPEGSVSTLKIQRTQQEDSAVYLCASSLQGSGTGELFFGEGSRLTVL.

The gene calls are TRBV13 and TRBJ2-2; D tentatively reads TRBD1 or TRBD2 (5 bases each). In germline, CDR1 is PRHDT, CDR2 FYEKMQ (reference sequence). The CDR3 is 16 residues long. The germline V and J ends were trimmed by 7 bases and 3 bases, with 18 bases remaining between them. In DNA, the CDR3 is TGTGCCAGCACCGTCGGCCGGGACGGATACACCGGGGAGCTGTTTTTT. Its protein product is CASTVGRDGYTGELFF.

The rearrangement joins TRBV19 to TRBJ1-1; perhaps TRBD1 as D (6 bases). Looked up from germline, CDR1 is LNHDA and CDR2 is SQIVND (reference sequence). The length of the CDR3 is 15 residues. V was pared by 4 bases and J by 3 bases, with 15 bases between. This chain's CDR3 is CASSKVGTRDTEAFF. Written as DNA, the CDR3 is TGTGCCAGTAGTAAGGTTGGGACACGGGACACTGAAGCTTTCTTT.

The CDR3 loop is CASSPYHRSPEDYGYTF. CDR3 bases: TGTGCCAGCAGCCCTTACCATCGAAGCCCCGAGGACTATGGCTACACCTTC. The V call is TRBV4-2, the J call TRBJ1-2; D not certain. Trimming removed 4 bases at V and 3 bases at J, with 21 bases between. Germline values: CDR1 LGHNA, CDR2 YNFKEQ. There are 17 residues in the CDR3.

This clone was observed a handful of times. The V and J genes are TRBV6-5 and TRBJ2-2; weak D call: TRBD2 (6 bases). The CDR3 has 15 residues. CDR1 is MNHEY, CDR2 SVGAGI, per germline. V was pared by 0 bases and J by 7 bases, with 12 bases between. The CDR3 sequence is CASSYSVGGSGELFF. The CDR3 nucleotides read TGTGCCAGCAGTTACTCGGTGGGGGGTAGCGGGGAGCTGTTTTTT.

The rearrangement links TRBV7-9 to TRBJ2-7, with D tentatively TRBD2 (6 bases). The CDR3 length is 12 residues. CDR1 and CDR2 (germline): SEHNR, FQNEAQ (reference sequence). V was trimmed by 4 bases and J by 5 bases, leaving 9 bases between them. This chain's CDR3 is CASSSGLNEQYF. The DNA for the CDR3 is TGTGCCAGCAGCTCCGGACTAAACGAGCAGTACTTC.

The V gene is TRBV5-1, the J gene TRBJ2-1; 8 bases are shared with TRBD1. Germline CDR1 reads SGHRS; CDR2 reads YFSETQ. Trimming cost V 2 bases and J 1 base; bases outside gene matches: 8. This CDR3 is built from 17 residues. CDR3 bases: TGCGCCAGCAGCTTTGGGCCGACAGGGGTATCCTACAATGAGCAGTTCTTC. It codes for CASSFGPTGVSYNEQFF.

This chain uses TRBV9 with TRBJ2-5, with D unclear. The CDR3 contains 12 residues. Germline assignment: CDR1 SGDLS and CDR2 YYNGEE. The V end was cut by 4 bases, the J end by 4 bases, with 8 bases between. In DNA form, the CDR3 reads TGTGCCAGCAGCACTACGGGAGAGACCCAGTACTTC. Residues: CASSTTGETQYF. The complete variable domain, with remaining parts taken from reference TRBV9 and TRBJ2-5, reads DSGVTQTPKHLITATGQRVTLRCSPRSGDLSVYWYQQSLDQGLQFLIQYYNGEERAKGNILERFSAQQFPDLHSELNLSSLELGDSALYFCASSTTGETQYFGPGTRLLVL.